The clone carrying this T cell receptor (beta chain) showed up just a few times. This sample was included in a study of OX40 agonist ivuxolimab in advanced cancers. Study context: Administration of intravenous ivuxolimab to patients occurred every 2 weeks at 0.01 to 10 mg/kg. Participants could have had prior anti-PD-1, anti-PD-L1 or anti-CTLA-4 therapy, and around 40% had some.

CDR1 LNHDA and CDR2 SQIVND come from the germline V gene (reference sequence). The CDR3 contains 16 residues. The J segment lost 8 bases and the V segment lost 0 bases, leaving 8 bases of the junction unmatched. Using immunoSEQ multiplex PCR, the repertoire was profiled, and TCRdb retains in-frame clones only, with some absent. The table includes around 53,000 clones, approximately 75% detected once. The clonotype originates from an adult with an advanced solid tumor such as melanoma, head and neck, liver or kidney cancer. The chain has TRBV19 and TRBJ2-1; 9 nucleotides match TRBD2. Sequencing was performed on CD4+ or CD8+ T cells sorted from blood, taken in a trial of the OX40 agonist ivuxolimab. CDR3 DNA sequence: TGTGCCAGTAGTATAGATCAGGCGGGAGGGCGCGATGAGCAGTTCTTC. Encoded protein: CASSIDQAGGRDEQFF.